A selection of T cell receptor beta chains follows, all from one sample in a study of blood T cell repertoires in COVID-19. Produced via immunoSEQ multiplex PCR; TCRdb's table is partial and in-frame only. The sample records about 63,000 clones, around four fifths being singletons. The sequenced sample was peripheral blood. The receptors originated from a human donor in a cohort sampled during active COVID-19. CDR3s include the opening cysteine and the closing phenylalanine or tryptophan. Each record gives: J gene, V gene, CDR3 protein.

TRBJ2-7 TRBV5-1 CASSSGQGNEQYF
TRBJ2-5 TRBV11-2 CASSTASGQETQYF
TRBJ2-7 TRBV13 CASSLDGTGKYEQYF
TRBJ2-7 TRBV9 CASSVGRAPLAGVQYF
TRBJ2-5 TRBV10-2 CASSARGGIQETQYF
TRBJ1-2 TRBV29-1 CSVVGENYGYTF
TRBJ1-1 TRBV29-1 CSVRGPGTEAFF
TRBJ1-2 TRBV19 CASTVAAAAPNYGYTF
TRBJ2-7 TRBV7-9 CASSLELYEQYF
TRBJ2-7 TRBV11-2 CASSSWDSTYEQYF